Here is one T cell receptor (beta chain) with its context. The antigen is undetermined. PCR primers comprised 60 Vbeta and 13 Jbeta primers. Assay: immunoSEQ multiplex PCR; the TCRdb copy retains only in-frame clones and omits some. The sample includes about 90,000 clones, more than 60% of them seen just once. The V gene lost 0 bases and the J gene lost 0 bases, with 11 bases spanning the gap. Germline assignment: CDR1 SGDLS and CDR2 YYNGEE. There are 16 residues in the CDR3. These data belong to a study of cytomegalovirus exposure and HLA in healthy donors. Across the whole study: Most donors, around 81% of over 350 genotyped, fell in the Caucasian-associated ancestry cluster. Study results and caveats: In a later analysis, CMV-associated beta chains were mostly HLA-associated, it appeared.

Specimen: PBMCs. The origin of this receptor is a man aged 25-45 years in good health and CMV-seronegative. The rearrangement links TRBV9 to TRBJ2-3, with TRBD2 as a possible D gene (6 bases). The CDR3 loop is CASSVAVGGSTDTQYF. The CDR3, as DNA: TGTGCCAGCAGCGTAGCAGTGGGGGGAAGCACAGATACGCAGTATTTT.